These T cell receptor beta chains were read from a single sample in a study of T-cell memory formation after mild COVID-19. Using its own MiXCR run on the 5' RACE reads, TCRdb lists one record per CDR3 protein. The table records over 70,000 distinct CDR3 sequences, around an eighth of them present only once. Sequencing was performed on PBMCs or a T cell subset sorted from them (not recorded which). These receptors were collected from an adult woman who had mild COVID-19 (a few samples of this study predate the infection). Cell type and time point are not known. Each CDR3 is given with its conserved first and last residue. Clone size appears in some rows only: once, few, many, or a class for an expanded clone.

v_gene,j_gene,abundance,CDR3aa
TRBV20-1,TRBJ2-7,few,CSARDLAGVNEQYF
TRBV9,TRBJ2-7,-,CASSVGGAEYEQYF
TRBV19,TRBJ1-4,-,CASSLGETNEKLFF
TRBV7-8,TRBJ2-3,many,CASSPAGSTAGFTDTQYF
TRBV10-2,TRBJ2-7,few,CASTTLTRAGEQYF
TRBV28,TRBJ1-2,few,CASSLPSGTGGGFGYTF
TRBV7-8,TRBJ2-5,-,CASRVTGEEETQYF
TRBV18,TRBJ2-1,-,CASSPRGSYNEQFF
TRBV20-1,TRBJ1-1,few,CSASNWGNTEAFF
TRBV3-1,TRBJ2-7,many,CASSPEGQGDLYEQYF